These 8 T cell receptor beta chains were all obtained from the same sample, sequenced in a study of cytotoxic CD8 clonotypes in ibrutinib-treated CLL. Some clones are missing from TCRdb's copy, which holds only in-frame ones; the method was immunoSEQ multiplex PCR. Among around 140,000 clones, approximately 80% were seen once, and the ten largest hold 4.5% to 6.5%. Specimen: PBMCs, collected after 24 months of ibrutinib treatment. Receptor source: a human donor with chronic lymphocytic leukemia.

The rearrangement joins TRBV11-2 to TRBJ2-7; tentative D call: TRBD1 (5 bases). V was clipped by 5 bases and J by 4 bases, with 18 bases between them. CDR1 is SGHAT, CDR2 FQNNGV, per germline. This CDR3 is 15 amino acids long. CDR3 bases: TGTGCCAGCAGCAACCCCACCGACAGTTTATACGAGCAGTACTTC. Its protein is CASSNPTDSLYEQYF.

Concerning this clone: The junction shows a germline mismatch at one end, possibly a read error. V and J are TRBV6-1 and TRBJ1-3; the match to TRBD1 covers 11 bases. This CDR3 has 12 residues. Germline loops: CDR1 MNHNS, CDR2 SASEGT. DNA for the CDR3: TGTGCCAGCAGTGAACTCGGGACAGGGGGAGATTTT. Protein sequence: CASSELGTGGDF.

This chain connects TRBV28 to TRBJ2-5; tentative D call: TRBD1 (5 bases). This CDR3 comprises 13 residues. Trimming left V 2 bases short and J 1 base short, with 5 bases between. CDR1 is MDHEN and CDR2 is SYDVKM in the germline V gene. The CDR3 spells CASSLGAQETQYF. The CDR3 region has the DNA TGTGCCAGCAGTTTAGGGGCCCAAGAGACCCAGTACTTC.

This clone has only a few counts. This chain connects TRBV6-1 to TRBJ1-3, with D possibly matching TRBD1 (5 bases). The V gene's germline CDR1 is MNHNS and CDR2 SASEGT. The CDR3 has 14 amino acids. V was trimmed by 6 bases and J by 2 bases, leaving 11 bases between them. CDR3 in DNA: TGTGCCAGCAGCGGGGCTGTAGCTGGAAACACCATATATTTT. The encoded protein is CASSGAVAGNTIYF.

The chain uses TRBV6-5 and TRBJ1-3, with D perhaps TRBD1 (6 bases). The CDR3 length is 16 residues. The V gene's germline CDR1 is MNHEY and CDR2 SVGAGI. Trimming removed 0 bases at V and 9 bases at J, with 18 bases between. The DNA of the CDR3 is TGTGCCAGCAGTTACTCGGGGGGCGGCTCTGTCGGCACCATATATTTT. As protein: CASSYSGGGSVGTIYF.

V gene TRBV6-5 combines with J gene TRBJ2-2; D is unresolved. The CDR3 covers 12 residues. Germline CDR1 MNHEY, CDR2 SVGAGI. The V end lost 8 bases, the J end lost 0 bases, and 4 bases lay between the germline ends. The CDR3 nucleotides are TGTGCCAGCGGACCGAACACCGGGGAGCTGTTTTTT. The encoded protein is CASGPNTGELFF.

The rearrangement links TRBV18 to TRBJ2-3, with TRBD2 matching over 8 bases. From germline, CDR1 is KGHSH and CDR2 LQKENI. V was clipped by 4 bases and J by 2 bases; unmatched bases: 5. The CDR3 spans 15 residues. The CDR3: CASSRSRGDTDTQYF. In DNA, the CDR3 is TGTGCCAGCTCACGTTCGCGGGGGGACACAGATACGCAGTATTTT.

The gene calls are TRBV7-2 and TRBJ1-2, with TRBD1 as a possible D gene (6 bases). The CDR3 has 14 amino acids. The V gene's germline CDR1 is SGHTA and CDR2 FQGNSA. V was trimmed by 6 bases and J by 7 bases, leaving 18 bases between them. The chain's CDR3 is CASSPSGVTVGYTF. The DNA for the CDR3 is TGTGCCAGCAGTCCATCAGGGGTAACGGTTGGCTACACCTTC.